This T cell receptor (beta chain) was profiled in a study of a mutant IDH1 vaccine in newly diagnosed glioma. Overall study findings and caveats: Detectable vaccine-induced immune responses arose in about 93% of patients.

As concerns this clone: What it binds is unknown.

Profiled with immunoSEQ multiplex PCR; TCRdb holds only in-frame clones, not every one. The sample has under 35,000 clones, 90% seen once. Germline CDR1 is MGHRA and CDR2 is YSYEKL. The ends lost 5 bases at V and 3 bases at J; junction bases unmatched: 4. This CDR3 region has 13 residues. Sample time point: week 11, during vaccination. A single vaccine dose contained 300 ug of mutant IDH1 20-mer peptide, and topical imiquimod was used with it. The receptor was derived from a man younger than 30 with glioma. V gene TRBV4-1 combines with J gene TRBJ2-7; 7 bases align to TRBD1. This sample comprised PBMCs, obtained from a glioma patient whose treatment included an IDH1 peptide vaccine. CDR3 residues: CASSSRQGYEQYF. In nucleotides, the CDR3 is TGCGCCAGCAGCTCACGACAGGGCTACGAGCAGTACTTC.